There are a few counts of the clone carrying this T cell receptor (beta chain). This sample was taken from a study of blood T cell repertoires in COVID-19. In the original processing: Amplification of reference gene primers provided the estimated nucleated cell counts. Some clones are missing from TCRdb's copy, which holds only in-frame ones; the method was immunoSEQ multiplex PCR. Clone size and the V and J calls come from that table; the DNA yielded D and trimming. The sample holds approximately 200,000 clones; 80% to 90% are singletons and the top ten take over 2.5%. The length of the CDR3 is 15 residues.

The sequence was collected from a man in his 60s with acute or convalescent COVID-19. The sample taken for sequencing was peripheral blood. This chain uses TRBV21-1 with TRBJ2-7; TRBD2 is the table's D call and was not checked against the DNA. TRBV21-1 represents a pseudogene. CDR3 nucleotides: TGTGCCAGCAGCAAAGGAACTAGCGGGGACCACGAGCAGTACTTC. Translation gives CASSKGTSGDHEQYF.